This T cell receptor (beta chain) was recovered during a study of naive and memory T cell subsets. The study, taken as a whole, reports: In naive cells, over 95% of TCR sequences were seen only once. Diversity fell and Gini index rose from naive through CM, EM, EMRA.

V lost 6 bases to trimming and J lost 1 base, with 7 bases between them. CDR3 length: 12 residues. Remarks on this clonotype: The antigen remains undetermined.

The beta constant-region primer was an equimolar mix of two oligonucleotides covering TRBC1 and TRBC2. Nested alpha and beta constant-region primers with the SP2 primer drove four PCR rounds on ligated cDNA. TCRdb used MiXCR to reprocess the UMI-ligation and nested PCR reads, holding one entry per CDR3 protein. Of about 120,000 distinct CDR3 sequences in the sample, roughly 36% were seen once. The clonotype originates from a human donor in good health. Sequencing was performed on central memory CD4+ T cells from blood. V is TRBV12-3 or TRBV12-4 and J is TRBJ2-7; D unclear. CDR3 bases: TGTGCCAGCAGAGGCCCATCCTACGAGCAGTACTTC. Amino acid sequence: CASRGPSYEQYF.